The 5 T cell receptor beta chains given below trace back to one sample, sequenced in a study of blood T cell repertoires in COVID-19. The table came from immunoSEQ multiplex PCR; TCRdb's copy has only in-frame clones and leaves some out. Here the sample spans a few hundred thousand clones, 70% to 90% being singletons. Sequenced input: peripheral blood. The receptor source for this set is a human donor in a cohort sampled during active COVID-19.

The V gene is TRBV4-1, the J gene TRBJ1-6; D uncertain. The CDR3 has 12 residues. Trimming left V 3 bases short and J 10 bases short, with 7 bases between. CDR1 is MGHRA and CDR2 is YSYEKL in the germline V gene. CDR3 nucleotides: TGCGCCAGCAGCCAGGGCCAATCACCCCTCCACTTT. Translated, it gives CASSQGQSPLHF.

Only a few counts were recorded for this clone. CDR3 nucleotide sequence: TGTGCCAGCAGCTTAGTCGAGGGTTCGCCCCTCCACTTT. It yields the protein CASSLVEGSPLHF. The gene calls are TRBV7-3 and TRBJ1-6; D is ambiguous. The CDR3 contains 13 residues. The V and J ends lost 2 bases and 13 bases respectively, with 12 bases between them. From germline, CDR1 is SGHTA and CDR2 FQGTGA.

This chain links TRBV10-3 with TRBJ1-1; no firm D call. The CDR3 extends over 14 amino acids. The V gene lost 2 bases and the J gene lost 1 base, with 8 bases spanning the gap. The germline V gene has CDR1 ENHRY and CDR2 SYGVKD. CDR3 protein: CAISEPVTNTEAFF. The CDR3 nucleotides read TGTGCCATCAGTGAGCCAGTCACGAACACTGAAGCTTTCTTT.

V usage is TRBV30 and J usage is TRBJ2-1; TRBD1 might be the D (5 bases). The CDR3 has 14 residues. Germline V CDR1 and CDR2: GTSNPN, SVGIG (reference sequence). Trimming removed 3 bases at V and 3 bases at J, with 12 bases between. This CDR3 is CAWRRQGVYNEQFF. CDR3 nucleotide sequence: TGTGCCTGGAGAAGGCAGGGCGTCTACAATGAGCAGTTCTTC. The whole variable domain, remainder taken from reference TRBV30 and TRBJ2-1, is SQTIHQWPATLVQPVGSPLSLECTVEGTSNPNLYWYRQAAGRGLQLLFYSVGIGQISSEVPQNLSASRPQDRQFILSSKKLLLSDSGFYLCAWRRQGVYNEQFFGPGTRLTVL.

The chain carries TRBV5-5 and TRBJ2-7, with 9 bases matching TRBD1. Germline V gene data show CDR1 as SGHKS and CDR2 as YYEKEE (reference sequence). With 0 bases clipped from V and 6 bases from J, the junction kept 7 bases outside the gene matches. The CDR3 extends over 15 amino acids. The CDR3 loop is CASSLEPGTGIEQYF. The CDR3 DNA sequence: TGTGCCAGCAGCTTGGAACCCGGGACAGGGATCGAGCAGTACTTC.